A selection of T cell receptor beta chains follows, all from one sample in a study of T cell repertoires in cytomegalovirus infection. One entry per CDR3 protein results from TCRdb running MiXCR on the reads. There are roughly 860,000 distinct CDR3 sequences in the sample; 30% to 35% occur only once, and approximately 13% lies in the top ten. Their specific antigens are unknown. The source was cultured CD8+ T cells from PBMCs, collected from culture after CMV antigen stimulation. The source of these receptors is a human donor in good health (CMV status not recorded). Some clones in this sample may be carry-over from other donors' samples. CDR3s include the opening cysteine and the closing phenylalanine or tryptophan. A D gene is named only where the DNA matches it firmly.

j_call d_call v_call cdr3_aa
TRBJ1-3 . TRBV6-6 CTSSYSKGGNTIYF
TRBJ2-5 . TRBV7-8 CASSLGRPRETQYF
TRBJ1-1 . TRBV6-6 CASSEQGGGTEAFF
TRBJ1-1 . TRBV4-1 CASSQSPGVGNTEAFF
TRBJ1-3 . TRBV7-6 CASSRGAAGNTIYF
TRBJ2-2 . TRBV10-3 CAISGAGELFF
TRBJ2-3 . TRBV4-1 CASSQVRAGTRIWDTQYF
TRBJ1-5 . TRBV7-6 CATGQLPNQPQHF
TRBJ1-2 . TRBV6-4 CASSDSTGSGYTF
TRBJ1-1 TRBD1 TRBV4-1 CASSHLGQGIYMNTEAFF
TRBJ2-7 . TRBV2 CASSVRDTDLATDEQYF
TRBJ2-3 . TRBV27 CATKDRDINTDTQYF
TRBJ2-1 . TRBV6-5 CASSQDWGSGYNEQFF
TRBJ2-3 TRBD1 TRBV7-9 CASSPAEDRRTDTQYF
TRBJ2-2 . TRBV19 CASRRVRTFPGELFF
TRBJ1-1 TRBD1 TRBV13 CASSLGNRGLNTEAFF
TRBJ1-2 TRBD1 TRBV7-8 CASSLEGEGATWEPLYGYTF
TRBJ1-4 TRBD1 TRBV4-2 CASSHPQGYGNEKLFF
TRBJ2-7 TRBD1 TRBV7-2 CASSSSWDRASYEQYF
TRBJ1-1 . TRBV27 CASSFQSVTEAFF
TRBJ2-6 . TRBV4-1 CASSQEIFTVGAGANVLTF
TRBJ2-1 . TRBV6-1 CASVNGYNEQFF
TRBJ1-5 . TRBV4-1 CASSQDFRAGQPQHF
TRBJ2-5 . TRBV9 CASSVDRHPETQYF
TRBJ1-5 . TRBV7-6 CASSPGPRQINQPQHF
TRBJ2-7 TRBD2 TRBV27 CASSPYPGGGTYEQYF
TRBJ1-2 . TRBV5-6 CASSALRYGYTF
TRBJ1-5 . TRBV6-5 CASSSDMSGPTQPQHF
TRBJ1-1 TRBD1 TRBV13 CASSGGDRGNTEAFF
TRBJ2-3 . TRBV29-1 CSVLYSTDTQYF
TRBJ2-5 TRBD2 TRBV7-8 CASSFLLGGEGETQYF
TRBJ2-7 . TRBV7-9 CASSLVQGHEQYF
TRBJ1-6 . TRBV27 CASSYSTDSPLHF
TRBJ1-6 . TRBV15 CATSRAAGTPLHF
TRBJ1-5 TRBD1 TRBV12-3/TRBV12-4 CASSFTIQGAPRYSNQPQHF
TRBJ2-1 TRBD2 TRBV7-1 CVSSLKTSGGYNEQFF